The entry below gives a single T cell receptor (beta chain) sequence along with its context. The antigen remains undetermined. After removal of 4 bases from V and 6 bases from J, the junction contained 4 bases not matched to a gene. The CDR3 consists of 13 residues. Germline V lookup: CDR1 MNHNS, CDR2 SASEGT. With a J-beta primer mix and a sample-barcoded 5' primer, a second PCR ran 7 to 11 cycles. TCRdb fed the 5' RACE reads into MiXCR, producing one record per CDR3 protein. The sample lists 600,000 to 650,000 distinct CDR3 sequences; 58% were seen once. The entry originates in a study of blood T cells in healthy people across ages. The study, taken as a whole, reports: Investigators treated diversity estimates from one million T cells as underestimates.

J is TRBJ1-1 and V is TRBV6-1; 8 nucleotides line up with TRBD1. This TCR derives from a man aged 60-69 years in good health. Sequenced material: blood. CDR3 sequence reads: CASSVGQGAEAFF. CDR3 in DNA: TGTGCCAGCAGTGTTGGACAGGGCGCTGAAGCTTTCTTT.